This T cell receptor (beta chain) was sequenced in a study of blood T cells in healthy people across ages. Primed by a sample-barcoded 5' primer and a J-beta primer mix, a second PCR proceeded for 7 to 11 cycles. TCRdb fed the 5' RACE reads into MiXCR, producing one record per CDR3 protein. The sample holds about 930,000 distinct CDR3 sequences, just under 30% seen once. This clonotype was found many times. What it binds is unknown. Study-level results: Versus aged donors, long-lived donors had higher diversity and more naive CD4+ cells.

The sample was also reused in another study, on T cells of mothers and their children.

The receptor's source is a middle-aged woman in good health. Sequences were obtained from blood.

The CDR3 DNA reads TGTGCCAGCAGTTACCATACAGGACTAGCGGCAAAGACCCAGTACTTC. The encoded protein is CASSYHTGLAAKTQYF. The rearrangement joins TRBV6-6 to TRBJ2-5; 10 bases match TRBD2. V gave up 2 bases and J gave up 6 bases; unmatched junction bases: 9. The germline CDR1 and CDR2 sequences are MNHNY and SVGAGI (reference sequence). The CDR3 loop spans 16 amino acids.